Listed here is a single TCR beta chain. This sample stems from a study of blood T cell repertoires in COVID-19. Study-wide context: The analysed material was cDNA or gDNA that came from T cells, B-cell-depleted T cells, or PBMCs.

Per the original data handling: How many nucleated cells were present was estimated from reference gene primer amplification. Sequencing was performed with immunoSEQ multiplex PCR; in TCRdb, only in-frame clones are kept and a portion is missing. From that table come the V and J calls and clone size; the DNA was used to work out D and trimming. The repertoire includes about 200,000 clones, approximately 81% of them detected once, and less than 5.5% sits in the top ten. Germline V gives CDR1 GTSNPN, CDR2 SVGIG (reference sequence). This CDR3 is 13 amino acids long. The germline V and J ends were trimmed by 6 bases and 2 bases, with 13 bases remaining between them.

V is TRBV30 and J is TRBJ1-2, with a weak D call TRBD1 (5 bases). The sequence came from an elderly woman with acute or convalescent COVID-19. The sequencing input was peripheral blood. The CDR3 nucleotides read TGTGCCTGCCACCGGGGACTGAACTATGGCTACACCTTC. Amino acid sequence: CACHRGLNYGYTF.